Following are 17 T cell receptor beta chains from one sample sequenced in a study of PD-1 blockade in classical Hodgkin lymphoma. The protocol was immunoSEQ multiplex PCR, while the TCRdb copy is restricted to in-frame clones and leaves out a portion. The table records 40,000 to 50,000 clones, approximately 86% of them present only once. All the patients suffered relapse after autologous stem cell transplantation, and brentuximab vedotin exposure differed. The specimen was peripheral blood mononuclear cells (PBMCs), collected before the second cycle of nivolumab. The receptors stem from a human donor with classical Hodgkin lymphoma.

For this clone: Distinct nucleotide sequences in the sample also encode this CDR3. The chain couples TRBV7-8 to TRBJ1-3; D ambiguous. The V gene lost 5 bases and the J gene lost 0 bases, with 11 bases spanning the gap. The CDR3 spans 15 residues. Germline V gene lookup returns CDR1 SGHVS and CDR2 FQNEAQ. The CDR3 sequence is CASSQDGRSGNTIYF. CDR3 DNA sequence: TGTGCCAGCAGCCAGGACGGCCGCTCTGGAAACACCATATATTTT.

The chain has TRBV5-1 and TRBJ2-7; no clear D. V was clipped by 4 bases and J by 4 bases, with 18 bases between them. Per germline, CDR1 SGHRS and CDR2 YFSETQ. CDR3 length: 15 residues. CDR3: CASSEDPRSNYEQYF. CDR3 bases: TGCGCCAGCAGCGAGGACCCCCGTAGTAATTACGAGCAGTACTTC.

This clone was seen more than once but under ten times. The chain links TRBV11-2 to TRBJ2-7; 10 positions match TRBD2. Trimming removed 3 bases from V and 4 bases from J; junction bases left unmatched: 3. Germline loops: CDR1 SGHAT, CDR2 FQNNGV. CDR3 length equals 14 residues. The CDR3 sequence is CASSLSGRGYEQYF. The CDR3 coding sequence is TGTGCCAGCAGCTTGAGCGGGAGGGGGTACGAGCAGTACTTC.

The rearrangement joins TRBV18 to TRBJ2-7; TRBD1 matches 7 bases. The CDR3 has 14 residues. V trimming: 3 bases; J trimming: 4 bases; junction bases outside the gene matches: 6. Germline CDR1 is KGHSH and CDR2 is LQKENI. The CDR3 protein is CASSPRDSLYEQYF. DNA of the CDR3: TGTGCCAGCTCACCCCGGGACAGCCTTTACGAGCAGTACTTC.

The sample holds a few counts of this clone. The chain employs TRBV14 and TRBJ1-4; D is undetermined. Germline values: CDR1 SGHDN, CDR2 FVKESK. This CDR3 contains 12 residues. V was pared by 4 bases and J by 7 bases, with 7 bases between. The CDR3 loop reads CASSPKGEKLFF. The CDR3 DNA reads TGTGCCAGCAGCCCCAAGGGTGAAAAACTGTTTTTT.

The V and J genes are TRBV25-1 and TRBJ2-1; D unclear. Per germline, CDR1 MGHDK and CDR2 SYGVNS. This CDR3 is 14 amino acids long. V lost 4 bases, J lost 7 bases, and 14 bases lay in between. In DNA form, the CDR3 reads TGTGCCAGCAGTGTTGTCTTGGCTGGGAATGAGCAGTTCTTC. Protein: CASSVVLAGNEQFF.

The V call is TRBV7-8, the J call TRBJ2-7; TRBD1 agrees at 9 bases. The ends lost 5 bases at V and 5 bases at J; junction bases unmatched: 10. Germline V lookup: CDR1 SGHVS, CDR2 FQNEAQ. The CDR3 is 15 amino acids. Here the CDR3 reads CASSKNRGPSDEQYF. CDR3 DNA: TGTGCCAGCAGCAAGAACAGGGGGCCCTCGGACGAGCAGTACTTC.

V usage is TRBV16 and J usage is TRBJ1-1; D gene unclear. Germline CDR1 is KGHSY and CDR2 is FQNENV. The CDR3 sequence is 13 residues long. With 2 bases removed from V and 4 bases from J, the gap between germline ends came to 8 bases. The CDR3 nucleotides read TGTGCCAGCAGCCAAAGGCCGGTCACTGAAGCTTTCTTT. It codes for CASSQRPVTEAFF. Complete variable domain (other parts from reference TRBV16 and TRBJ1-1): GEEVAQTPKHLVRGEGQKAKLYCAPIKGHSYVFWYQQVLKNEFKFLISFQNENVFDETGMPKERFSAKCLPNSPCSLEIQATKLEDSAVYFCASSQRPVTEAFFGQGTRLTVV.

The chain employs TRBV7-6 and TRBJ2-7; no clear D. Germline-derived CDR1 and CDR2 are SGHVS and FNYEAQ. The CDR3 totals 13 residues. V was clipped by 5 bases and J by 0 bases, with 8 bases between them. CDR3 in DNA: TGTGCCAGCAGCCGCGGAAGCTCCTACGAGCAGTACTTC. Amino acid sequence: CASSRGSSYEQYF.

The V and J genes are TRBV10-1 and TRBJ2-4; D may be TRBD2 (5 bases). V was trimmed by 0 bases and J by 6 bases, leaving 6 bases between them. This CDR3 is 13 amino acids long. Germline values: CDR1 WNHNN, CDR2 SYGVQD (reference sequence). The CDR3 is CASSESRVNIQYF. CDR3 bases: TGCGCCAGCAGTGAGTCGCGGGTAAACATTCAGTACTTC.

The rearrangement uses TRBV5-1 and TRBJ2-1, with 9 nucleotides matching TRBD1. The germline V gene encodes CDR1 SGHRS and CDR2 YFSETQ. Losses at the gene ends were 4 bases for V and 4 bases for J; bases not matched to a gene: 18. The CDR3 loop spans 19 amino acids. The CDR3: CASSPAGQGISRLYNEQFF. The CDR3 region has the DNA TGCGCCAGCAGCCCGGCCGGACAGGGGATTTCTAGATTGTACAATGAGCAGTTCTTC.

V gene TRBV11-2 combines with J gene TRBJ2-2; TRBD1 is a possible D gene (6 bases). V shed 5 bases and J shed 3 bases, with 13 bases lying between them. Germline CDR1 reads SGHAT; CDR2 reads FQNNGV. The CDR3 spans 15 residues. The CDR3 loop reads CASSLRQDYTGELFF. In nucleotides, the CDR3 is TGTGCCAGCAGCCTACGACAGGACTACACCGGGGAGCTGTTTTTT.

The chain recombines TRBV7-2 with TRBJ1-2, with TRBD1 as a possible D gene (5 bases). V was shortened by 1 base and J by 7 bases, with 10 bases between the two germline ends. CDR1 and CDR2 (germline): SGHTA, FQGNSA. The CDR3 consists of 13 residues. Here the CDR3 DNA reads TGTGCCAGCAGCTTAGGGGGCTGGGGTGGCTACACCTTC. The encoded protein is CASSLGGWGGYTF.

The CDR3 region has the DNA TGCAGCGCCCTCCGTGGCAGGGGGCCTTACGAGCAGTACTTC. This gives the protein CSALRGRGPYEQYF. This sequence joins TRBV29-1 and TRBJ2-7; 8 nucleotides line up with TRBD1. This CDR3 contains 14 residues. The ends lost 7 bases at V and 4 bases at J; junction bases unmatched: 12. The germline CDR1 and CDR2 sequences are SQVTM and ANQGSEA.

The chain uses TRBV25-1 and TRBJ2-7; TRBD2 matches at 11 bases. Trimming at V came to 6 bases and at J to 5 bases, leaving 6 bases not matched to a gene. The length of the CDR3 is 14 residues. Germline CDR1 and CDR2: MGHDK and SYGVNS. The chain's CDR3 is CASSTSGSSHEQYF. In DNA, the CDR3 is TGTGCCAGCAGCACTAGCGGGAGTAGCCACGAGCAGTACTTC.

Here the CDR3 DNA reads TGTGCCAGCACCAGGACAGGCTCTGGGGCCAACGTCCTGACTTTC. Protein product: CASTRTGSGANVLTF. This chain connects TRBV5-4 to TRBJ2-6; TRBD1 aligns across 7 bases. In germline, CDR1 is SGHNT, CDR2 YYREEE (reference sequence). CDR3 length: 15 amino acids. After removal of 6 bases from V and 0 bases from J, the junction contained 3 bases not matched to a gene.

The V gene is TRBV7-8, the J gene TRBJ2-2; weak D call: TRBD1 (7 bases). Germline V CDR1 and CDR2: SGHVS, FQNEAQ. The CDR3 totals 15 residues. Trimming left V 5 bases short and J 0 bases short, with 10 bases between. The CDR3 is CASSGGTANTGELFF. CDR3 sequence (DNA): TGTGCCAGCAGCGGAGGGACAGCGAACACCGGGGAGCTGTTTTTT.